These T cell receptor beta chains were read from a single sample in a study of cytomegalovirus exposure and HLA in healthy donors. Profiling relied on immunoSEQ multiplex PCR, and the TCRdb table lists in-frame clones only, not all of them. The data hold more than 100,000 clones, with 75% to 85% observed a single time. The sequenced material came from PBMCs. The source of these receptors is a female donor in good health and CMV-seropositive. Each CDR3 is given with its conserved first and last residue. A D gene is named only where the DNA matches it firmly. Only some rows state a clone size, as once, few, many or a class for expanded clones.

clone size	V gene	J gene	D gene	CDR3 DNA	CDR3 protein
once	TRBV4-2	TRBJ2-5	TRBD2	TGTGCCAGCAGCTCGTGGACTAGCGGGAGCGAGGCCCAGTACTTC	CASSSWTSGSEAQYF
NA	TRBV5-1	TRBJ2-5	TRBD2	TGCGCCAGCAGCTTGGGGGGACTAGGTGGAGAGACCCAGTACTTC	CASSLGGLGGETQYF
NA	TRBV18	TRBJ1-5	NA	TGTGCCAGCTCACCACGGGACATTGGAAATCAGCCCCAGCATTTT	CASSPRDIGNQPQHF
NA	TRBV7-9	TRBJ2-7	TRBD2	TGTGCCAGCAGCCCGATTAGACGCCCTAGCGGGAGGGCGTACGAGCAGTACTTC	CASSPIRRPSGRAYEQYF
few	TRBV7-6	TRBJ2-2	NA	TGTGCCAGCAGCACGGGTGCGGGCGGGGAGCTGTTTTTT	CASSTGAGGELFF
NA	TRBV27	TRBJ1-5	NA	TGTGCCAGCAGTTCCCCTAATCAGCCCCAGCATTTT	CASSSPNQPQHF
NA	TRBV5-5	TRBJ1-1	NA	TGTGCCAGCAGGCTCGGGACTGCTGAAGCTTTCTTT	CASRLGTAEAFF
NA	TRBV7-9	TRBJ2-6	TRBD1	TGTGCCAGCAGCCCAACCCAGGGGGCTGGGGCCAACGTCCTGACTTTC	CASSPTQGAGANVLTF
NA	TRBV5-1	TRBJ2-1	TRBD2	TGCGCCAGCAGCTTGCTAGCGGGATACTACAATGAGCAGTTCTTC	CASSLLAGYYNEQFF
once	TRBV4-1	TRBJ2-5	NA	TGCGCCAGCAGCCAAGGAGATTGGGCTAGGGGAAAAGAGACCCAGTACTTC	CASSQGDWARGKETQYF
NA	TRBV5-5	TRBJ1-5	TRBD1	TGTGCCAGCAGCAAGGTCCAGGGGGGTTGGGGGCCCCAGCATTTT	CASSKVQGGWGPQHF
NA	TRBV10-1	TRBJ2-7	NA	TGCGCCAGCAGTGCAGGTGCTAGCGTCGAGCAGTACTTC	CASSAGASVEQYF
NA	TRBV7-6	TRBJ2-7	TRBD1	TGTGCCAGCAGCCCGACAGGGTTAAACGAGCAGTACTTC	CASSPTGLNEQYF
NA	TRBV30	TRBJ2-7	NA	TGTGCCTGGAGTGTCGGGAGTTCCTACGAGCAGTACTTC	CAWSVGSSYEQYF
NA	TRBV6-5	TRBJ1-1	NA	TGTGCCAGCAGTTACACATCGAGGTATGCTGAAGCTTTCTTT	CASSYTSRYAEAFF
NA	TRBV4-1	TRBJ1-2	TRBD1	TGCGCCAGCAGCCAACCTAAACCGGGACAGGGGTACTATGGCTACACCTTC	CASSQPKPGQGYYGYTF
NA	TRBV2	TRBJ1-2	TRBD1	TGTGCCAGCAGTGGAACAGGGGTTCTTGGCTACACCTTC	CASSGTGVLGYTF
NA	TRBV5-1	TRBJ2-3	NA	TGCGCCAGCAGCTTGTTGGCAGACACAGATACGCAGTATTTT	CASSLLADTDTQYF
NA	TRBV27	TRBJ2-3	TRBD2	TGTGCCAGCGGATCGACGTCGCGGGGGTACACAGATACGCAGTATTTT	CASGSTSRGYTDTQYF
few	TRBV19	TRBJ1-3	NA	TGTGCCAGTAGTACCCAGGCGATCTCTGGAAACACCATATATTTT	CASSTQAISGNTIYF
NA	TRBV28	TRBJ1-2	TRBD1	TGTGCCAGCAGCCCCACAGGGGGCCGCGGCTACACCTTC	CASSPTGGRGYTF
NA	TRBV29-1	TRBJ2-3	TRBD2	TGCAGCGTCGAGACTAGCGGGGGGGCGGAAGATACGCAGTATTTT	CSVETSGGAEDTQYF